Sequencing of this TCR beta chain was carried out in a study of blood T cell repertoires in COVID-19. Turning to the study itself: T cells, B-cell-depleted T cells, or PBMCs supplied cDNA or gDNA.

Generated by immunoSEQ multiplex PCR, the TCRdb table keeps only in-frame clones and is missing some. The data show fewer than 110,000 clones, about 87% seen once. Between the trimmed V and J ends, which lost 3 bases and 6 bases, there was a span of 10 bases. CDR1 and CDR2 (germline): KGHDR, SFDVKD. The CDR3 is 14 residues long. The chain employs TRBV24-1 and TRBJ1-4; no firm D call. The specimen sequenced was peripheral blood. This receptor was taken from a man aged 50-60 years with active or convalescent COVID-19. The CDR3 loop is CATSDPKTDEKLFF. DNA of the CDR3: TGTGCCACCAGTGATCCCAAAACGGATGAAAAACTGTTTTTT.